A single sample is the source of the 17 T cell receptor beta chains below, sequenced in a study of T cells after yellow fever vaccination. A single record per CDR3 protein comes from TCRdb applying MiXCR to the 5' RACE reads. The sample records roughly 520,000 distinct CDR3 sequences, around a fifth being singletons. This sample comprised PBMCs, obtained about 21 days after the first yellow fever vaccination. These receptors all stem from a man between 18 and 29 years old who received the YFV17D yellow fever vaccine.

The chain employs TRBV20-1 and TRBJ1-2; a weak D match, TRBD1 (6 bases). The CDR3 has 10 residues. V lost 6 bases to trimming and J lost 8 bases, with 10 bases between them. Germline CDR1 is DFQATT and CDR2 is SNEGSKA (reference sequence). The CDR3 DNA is TGCAGTGCAGTTCAGGGGGGCTACACCTTC. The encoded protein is CSAVQGGYTF.

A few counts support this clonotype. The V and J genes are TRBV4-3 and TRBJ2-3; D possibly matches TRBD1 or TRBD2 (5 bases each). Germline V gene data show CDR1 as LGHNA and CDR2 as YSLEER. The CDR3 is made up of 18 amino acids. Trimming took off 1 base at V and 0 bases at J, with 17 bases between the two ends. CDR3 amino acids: CASSQGTPGTASTDTQYF. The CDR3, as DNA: TGCGCCAGCAGCCAAGGAACCCCGGGGACCGCAAGCACAGATACGCAGTATTTT.

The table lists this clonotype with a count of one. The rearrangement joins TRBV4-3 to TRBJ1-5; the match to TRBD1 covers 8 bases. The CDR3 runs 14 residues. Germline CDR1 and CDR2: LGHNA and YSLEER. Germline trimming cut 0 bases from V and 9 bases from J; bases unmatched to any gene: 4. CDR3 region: CASSQDRGQWPQHF. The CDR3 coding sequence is TGCGCCAGCAGCCAAGACAGGGGGCAGTGGCCCCAGCATTTT.

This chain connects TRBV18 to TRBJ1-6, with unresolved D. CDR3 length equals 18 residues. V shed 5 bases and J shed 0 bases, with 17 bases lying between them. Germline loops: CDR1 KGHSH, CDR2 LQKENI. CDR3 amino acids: CASSSRPGRDSYNSPLHF. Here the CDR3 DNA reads TGTGCCAGCTCATCGAGACCGGGAAGGGACTCCTATAATTCACCCCTCCACTTT.

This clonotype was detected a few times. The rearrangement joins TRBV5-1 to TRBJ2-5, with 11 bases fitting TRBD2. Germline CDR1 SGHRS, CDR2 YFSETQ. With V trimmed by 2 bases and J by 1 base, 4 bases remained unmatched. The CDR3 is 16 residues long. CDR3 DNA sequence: TGCGCCAGCAGCTTCATGACTAGCGGGGTCCAAGAGACCCAGTACTTC. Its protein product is CASSFMTSGVQETQYF.

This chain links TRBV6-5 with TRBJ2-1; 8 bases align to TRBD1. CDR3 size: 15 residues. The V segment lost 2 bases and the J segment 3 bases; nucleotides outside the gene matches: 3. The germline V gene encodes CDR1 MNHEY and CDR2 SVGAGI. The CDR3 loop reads CASSYARGLYNEQFF. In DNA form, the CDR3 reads TGTGCCAGCAGTTACGCCAGGGGGCTCTACAATGAGCAGTTCTTC.

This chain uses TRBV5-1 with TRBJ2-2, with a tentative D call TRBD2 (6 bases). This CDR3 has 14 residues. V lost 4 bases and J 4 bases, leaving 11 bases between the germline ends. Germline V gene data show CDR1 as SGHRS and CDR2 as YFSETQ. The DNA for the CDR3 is TGCGCCAGCAGCAAGGGAGGCGGCACCGGGGAGCTGTTTTTT. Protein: CASSKGGGTGELFF.

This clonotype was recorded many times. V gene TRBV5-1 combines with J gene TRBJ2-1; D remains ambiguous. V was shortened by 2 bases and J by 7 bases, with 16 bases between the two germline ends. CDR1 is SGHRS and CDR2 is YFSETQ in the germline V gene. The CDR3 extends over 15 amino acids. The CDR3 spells CASSLGPQAGNEQFF. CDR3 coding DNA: TGCGCCAGCAGCTTAGGCCCCCAGGCCGGGAATGAGCAGTTCTTC.

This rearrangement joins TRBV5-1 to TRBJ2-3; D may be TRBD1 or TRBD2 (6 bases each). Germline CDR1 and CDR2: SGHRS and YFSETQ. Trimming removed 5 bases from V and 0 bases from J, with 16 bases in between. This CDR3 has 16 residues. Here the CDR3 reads CASREEGGSSTDTQYF. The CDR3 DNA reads TGCGCCAGCAGGGAAGAGGGGGGCTCTAGCACAGATACGCAGTATTTT. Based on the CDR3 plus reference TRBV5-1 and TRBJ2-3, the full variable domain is KAGVTQTPRYLIKTRGQQVTLSCSPISGHRSVSWYQQTPGQGLQFLFEYFSETQRNKGNFPGRFSGRQFSNSRSEMNVSTLELGDSALYLCASREEGGSSTDTQYFGPGTRLTVL.

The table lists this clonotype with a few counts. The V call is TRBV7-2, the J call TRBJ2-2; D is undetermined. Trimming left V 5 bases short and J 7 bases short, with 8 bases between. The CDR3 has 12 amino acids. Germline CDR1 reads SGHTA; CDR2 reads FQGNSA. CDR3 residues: CASSQASGELFF. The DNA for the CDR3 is TGTGCCAGCAGCCAGGCGAGCGGGGAGCTGTTTTTT.

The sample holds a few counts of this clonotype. The CDR3 spells CASGFFPTGELFF. CDR3 DNA sequence: TGTGCTAGTGGTTTTTTCCCGACCGGGGAGCTGTTTTTT. V gene TRBV12-5 combines with J gene TRBJ2-2; D uncertain. CDR1 is LGHNT and CDR2 is FRNRAP in the germline V gene. This CDR3 region has 13 residues. Trimming took off 3 bases at V and 5 bases at J, with 7 bases between the two ends. The full variable domain, rest sourced from reference TRBV12-5 and TRBJ2-2, is DARVTQTPRHKVTEMGQEVTMRCQPILGHNTVFWYRQTMMQGLELLAYFRNRAPLDDSGMPKDRFSAEMPDATLATLKIQPSEPRDSAVYFCASGFFPTGELFFGEGSRLTVL.

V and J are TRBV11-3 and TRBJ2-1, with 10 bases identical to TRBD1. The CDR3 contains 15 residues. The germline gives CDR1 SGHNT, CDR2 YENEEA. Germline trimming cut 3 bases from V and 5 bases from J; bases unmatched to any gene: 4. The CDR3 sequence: CASSLGQGRNNEQFF. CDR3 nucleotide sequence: TGTGCCAGCAGCTTGGGACAGGGGAGGAACAATGAGCAGTTCTTC.

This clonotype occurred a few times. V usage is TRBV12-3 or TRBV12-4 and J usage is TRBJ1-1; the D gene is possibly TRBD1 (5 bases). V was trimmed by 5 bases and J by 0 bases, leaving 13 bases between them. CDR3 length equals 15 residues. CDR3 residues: CASSLDSLLNTEAFF. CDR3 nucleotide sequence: TGTGCCAGCAGTCTAGACAGCCTGTTGAACACTGAAGCTTTCTTT.

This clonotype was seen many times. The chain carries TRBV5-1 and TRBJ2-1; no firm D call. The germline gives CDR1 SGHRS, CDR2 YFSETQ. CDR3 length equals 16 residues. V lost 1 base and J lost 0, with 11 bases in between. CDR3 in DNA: TGCGCCAGCAGCTTGCGTCCTGACCTCTCCTACAATGAGCAGTTCTTC. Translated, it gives CASSLRPDLSYNEQFF. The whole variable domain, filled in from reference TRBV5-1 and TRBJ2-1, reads KAGVTQTPRYLIKTRGQQVTLSCSPISGHRSVSWYQQTPGQGLQFLFEYFSETQRNKGNFPGRFSGRQFSNSRSEMNVSTLELGDSALYLCASSLRPDLSYNEQFFGPGTRLTVL.

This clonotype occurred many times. This chain's CDR3 is CSVEVYDRANTGELFF. The CDR3 coding sequence is TGCAGCGTTGAAGTTTATGACAGGGCGAACACCGGGGAGCTGTTTTTT. The rearrangement joins TRBV29-1 to TRBJ2-2; TRBD1 agrees at 7 bases. Trimming removed 1 base from V and 0 bases from J; junction bases left unmatched: 5. The germline V gene encodes CDR1 SQVTM and CDR2 ANQGSEA. This CDR3 comprises 16 residues.

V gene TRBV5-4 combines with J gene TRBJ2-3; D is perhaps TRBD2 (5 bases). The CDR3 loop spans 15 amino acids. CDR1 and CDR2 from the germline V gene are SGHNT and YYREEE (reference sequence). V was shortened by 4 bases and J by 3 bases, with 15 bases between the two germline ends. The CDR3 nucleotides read TGTGCCAGCAGCCCGAGGGTGAGCCCTACAGATACGCAGTATTTT. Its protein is CASSPRVSPTDTQYF.

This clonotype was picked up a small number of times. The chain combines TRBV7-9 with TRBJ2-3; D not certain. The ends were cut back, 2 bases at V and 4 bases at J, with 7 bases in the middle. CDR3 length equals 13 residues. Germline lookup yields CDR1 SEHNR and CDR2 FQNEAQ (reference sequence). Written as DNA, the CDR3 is TGTGCCAGCAGCTTATTAGTGCCAGATACGCAGTATTTT. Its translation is CASSLLVPDTQYF.